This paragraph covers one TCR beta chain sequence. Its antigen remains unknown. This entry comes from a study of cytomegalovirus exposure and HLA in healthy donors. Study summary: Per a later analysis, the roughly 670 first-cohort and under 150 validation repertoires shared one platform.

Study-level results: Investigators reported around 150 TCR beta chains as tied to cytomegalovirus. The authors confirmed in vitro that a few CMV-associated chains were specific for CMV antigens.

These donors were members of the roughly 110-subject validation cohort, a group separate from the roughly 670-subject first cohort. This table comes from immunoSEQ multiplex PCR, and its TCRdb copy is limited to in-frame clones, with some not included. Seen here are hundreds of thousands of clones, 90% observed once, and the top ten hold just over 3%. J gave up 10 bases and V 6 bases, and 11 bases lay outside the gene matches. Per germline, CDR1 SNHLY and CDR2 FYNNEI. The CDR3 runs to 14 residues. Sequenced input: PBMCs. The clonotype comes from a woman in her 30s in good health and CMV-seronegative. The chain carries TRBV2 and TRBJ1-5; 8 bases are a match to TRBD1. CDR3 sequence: CASRNGDRRGPQHF. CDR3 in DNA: TGTGCCAGCAGGAACGGGGACAGGCGAGGACCCCAGCATTTT.